This section outlines one TCR beta chain sequence together with its context. This sample is drawn from a study of shared clonotypes between healthy human individuals. The V gene's germline CDR1 is SGHDT and CDR2 YYEEEE. This CDR3 comprises 17 residues. The ends lost 1 base at V and 12 bases at J; junction bases unmatched: 16. Assay used: immunoSEQ multiplex PCR; TCRdb lists only in-frame clones, some missing. The top ten clones hold about an eighth of a sample with 450,000 to 550,000 clones, 79% of them seen once. The chain uses TRBV5-6 and TRBJ2-1; 10 positions match TRBD1. The sequencing sample was made of PBMCs. The receptor was isolated from a woman in her thirties or forties in good health. Some clones in this sample may be carry-over from other donors' samples. CDR3 residues: CASSLFSPGQGRGRQFF. CDR3 bases: TGTGCCAGCAGCTTGTTTTCCCCGGGACAGGGGCGCGGTAGGCAGTTCTTC.